The source of this T cell receptor beta chain is a study of T cell responses to AZD1222 COVID-19 vaccine. Here immunoSEQ multiplex PCR was the method, and the copy in TCRdb shows in-frame clones only, minus some. The sample includes 170,000 or so clones, approximately 92% seen only once; the top ten take around 0.93%. Remarks on this clone: What it binds is unknown.

Findings and caveats of the study: Epitopes outside B.1.351 and B.1.1.7 mutated regions reportedly drew nearly half of spike TCRs. A rise in Spike-specific TCR breadth and depth followed two AZD1222 doses.

The V gene's germline CDR1 is MDHEN and CDR2 SYDVKM. The CDR3 loop spans 15 amino acids. Unmatched junction bases numbered 12, after V lost 6 bases and J lost 9 bases. This receptor was taken from an adult who received the MenACWY meningococcal vaccine as a control. This chain joins TRBV28 and TRBJ1-5, with 9 bases lining up with TRBD1. Sequences were derived from peripheral blood, sampled 28 days after the second dose of the MenACWY control vaccine. CDR3 in amino acids: CASRSDRGLMRPQHF. The CDR3 DNA follows: TGTGCCAGCAGGTCGGACAGGGGTTTAATGCGGCCCCAGCATTTT.